These 10 T cell receptor beta chains were all obtained from the same sample, sequenced in a study of T-cell memory formation after mild COVID-19. TCRdb used MiXCR to reprocess the 5' RACE reads, holding one entry per CDR3 protein. The table shows around 200,000 distinct CDR3 sequences, with approximately 18% occurring only once. The sequencing sample was made of PBMCs or a T cell subset sorted from them (not recorded which). These receptors were collected from a man between 18 and 35 years old who had mild COVID-19 (a few samples of this study predate the infection). Cell type and time point are not known.

The table lists this clonotype with a few counts. The chain links TRBV20-1 to TRBJ2-1; 8 bases match TRBD2. CDR3 size: 12 residues. CDR1 and CDR2 from the germline V gene are DFQATT and SNEGSKA (reference sequence). V lost 6 bases to trimming and J lost 7 bases; unmatched junction nucleotides: 5. CDR3 loop: CSARAGANEQFF. CDR3 nucleotide sequence: TGCAGTGCCCGAGCGGGGGCGAATGAGCAGTTCTTC.

This clonotype was found a few times. The chain carries TRBV10-3 and TRBJ1-5; perhaps TRBD1 as D (5 bases). The CDR3 covers 13 residues. Trimming left V 2 bases short and J 4 bases short, with 6 bases between. From germline, CDR1 is ENHRY and CDR2 SYGVKD. The CDR3 protein is CAISERQNQPQHF. The CDR3 DNA follows: TGTGCCATCAGTGAGCGACAGAATCAGCCCCAGCATTTT.

This rearrangement joins TRBV11-2 to TRBJ1-2, with D uncertain. The CDR3 extends over 14 amino acids. The V gene lost 1 base and the J gene lost 2 bases, with 8 bases spanning the gap. Germline V gene lookup returns CDR1 SGHAT and CDR2 FQNNGV. This chain's CDR3 is CASSLVAANYGYTF. Here the CDR3 DNA reads TGTGCCAGCAGCTTAGTGGCAGCGAACTATGGCTACACCTTC.

The chain has TRBV7-6 and TRBJ1-1; the match to TRBD1 covers 7 bases. Trimming at V came to 0 bases and at J to 4 bases, leaving 2 bases not matched to a gene. This CDR3 has 14 residues. The germline CDR1 and CDR2 sequences are SGHVS and FNYEAQ. The CDR3 is CASSLARQGTEAFF. The CDR3 coding sequence is TGTGCCAGCAGCTTAGCCCGACAGGGCACTGAAGCTTTCTTT.

This clonotype was seen more than once but under ten times. This chain joins TRBV7-6 and TRBJ2-3; TRBD1 matches at 7 bases. Germline assignment: CDR1 SGHVS and CDR2 FNYEAQ. V trimming: 4 bases; J trimming: 1 base; junction bases outside the gene matches: 11. The CDR3 runs 17 residues. The CDR3 sequence: CASSSRTGAQGTDTQYF. The CDR3 nucleotides read TGTGCCAGCAGCTCAAGAACAGGGGCCCAAGGCACAGATACGCAGTATTTT.

This clonotype was seen only a few times. The chain uses TRBV15 and TRBJ2-5; D gene uncertain. The CDR3 is 14 amino acids. Trimming stripped 0 bases from V and 3 bases from J, with 8 bases between. From germline, CDR1 is LNHNV and CDR2 YYDKDF (reference sequence). In DNA form, the CDR3 reads TGTGCCACCAGCAGAGATATAGGGAAAGAGACCCAGTACTTC. This sequence encodes CATSRDIGKETQYF.

The rearrangement joins TRBV7-2 to TRBJ2-5; maybe TRBD1 (6 bases). The CDR3 is 14 amino acids. Germline V gene lookup returns CDR1 SGHTA and CDR2 FQGNSA. Trimming took 5 bases from V and 5 from J, leaving 15 bases between them. The chain's CDR3 is CASSAYRVWETQYF. CDR3 DNA sequence: TGTGCCAGCAGCGCGTACAGGGTTTGGGAGACCCAGTACTTC.

The gene calls are TRBV28 and TRBJ1-5, with a weak D call TRBD1 (5 bases). The CDR3 spans 14 residues. CDR1 and CDR2 from the germline V gene are MDHEN and SYDVKM. V was trimmed by 6 bases and J by 7 bases, leaving 16 bases between them. The CDR3 is CASSPPGTGQPQHF. The CDR3 nucleotides read TGTGCCAGCAGCCCCCCAGGGACGGGGCAGCCCCAGCATTTT. The whole variable domain, filled in from reference TRBV28 and TRBJ1-5, reads DVKVTQSSRYLVKRTGEKVFLECVQDMDHENMFWYRQDPGLGLRLIYFSYDVKMKEKGDIPEGYSVSREKKERFSLILESASTNQTSMYLCASSPPGTGQPQHFGDGTRLSIL.

This sequence joins TRBV30 and TRBJ1-2; D gene ambiguous. CDR1 GTSNPN and CDR2 SVGIG come from the germline V gene (reference sequence). This CDR3 contains 12 residues. V lost 0 bases and J 4 bases, leaving 6 bases between the germline ends. This chain's CDR3 is CAWSVKFYGYTF. The CDR3 DNA reads as TGTGCCTGGAGTGTAAAGTTCTATGGCTACACCTTC.

This sequence joins TRBV21-1 and TRBJ1-6. TRBV21-1 is an annotated pseudogene. This CDR3 is built from 15 residues. The CDR3: CASSLGPEYNSPLHF. CDR3 coding DNA: TGTGCCAGCAGTTTGGGCCCCGAATATAATTCACCCCTCCACTTT.